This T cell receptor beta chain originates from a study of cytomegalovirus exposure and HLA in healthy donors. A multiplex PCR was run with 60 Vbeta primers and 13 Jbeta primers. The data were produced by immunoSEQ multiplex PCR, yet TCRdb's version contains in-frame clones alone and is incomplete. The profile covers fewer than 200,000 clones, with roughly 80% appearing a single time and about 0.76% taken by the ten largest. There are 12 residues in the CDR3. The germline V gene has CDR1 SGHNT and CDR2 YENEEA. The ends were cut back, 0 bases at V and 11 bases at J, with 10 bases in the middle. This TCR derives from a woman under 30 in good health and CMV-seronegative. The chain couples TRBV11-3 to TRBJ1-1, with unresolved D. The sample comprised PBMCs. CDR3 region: CASSLDRTGAFF. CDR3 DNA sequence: TGTGCCAGCAGCTTAGATCGAACGGGGGCTTTCTTT. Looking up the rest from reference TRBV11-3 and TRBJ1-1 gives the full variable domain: EAGVVQSPRYKIIEKKQPVAFWCNPISGHNTLYWYLQNLGQGPELLIRYENEEAVDDSQLPKDRFSAERLKGVDSTLKIQPAELGDSAVYLCASSLDRTGAFFGQGTRLTVV.